These 26 T cell receptor beta chains originate from one sample sequenced in a study of cytomegalovirus exposure and HLA in healthy donors. This PCR relied on a set of 60 Vbeta primers and 13 Jbeta primers. Generated by immunoSEQ multiplex PCR, the TCRdb table keeps only in-frame clones and is missing some. The sample includes around 130,000 clones. Sequencing was performed on PBMCs. The source of these receptors is a woman aged 40 to 50 in good health and CMV-seronegative.

The chain is built from TRBV5-4 and TRBJ2-1; TRBD2 aligns across 7 bases. The trim removed 4 bases at V and 4 bases at J, leaving 8 bases unmatched. The germline V gene encodes CDR1 SGHNT and CDR2 YYREEE (reference sequence). CDR3 size: 15 residues. CDR3 DNA sequence: TGTGCCAGCAGCCTTAAGCGGGGACCTTACAATGAGCAGTTCTTC. Amino acids: CASSLKRGPYNEQFF.

The chain has TRBV19 and TRBJ1-6; D uncertain. V was clipped by 3 bases and J by 1 base, with 7 bases between them. The V gene's germline CDR1 is LNHDA and CDR2 SQIVND (reference sequence). The CDR3 loop spans 15 amino acids. As DNA, the CDR3 is TGTGCCAGTAGTATCGGAGGGTCCTATAATTCACCCCTCCACTTT. As protein: CASSIGGSYNSPLHF.

The chain carries TRBV28 and TRBJ2-2; TRBD2 matches at 9 bases. V was pared by 2 bases and J by 5 bases, with 9 bases of the junction left unmatched. The length of the CDR3 is 17 residues. Germline V lookup: CDR1 MDHEN, CDR2 SYDVKM. In DNA, the CDR3 is TGTGCCAGCAGTTTAAGCGGGGGGTCCCTTAGGACCGGGGAGCTGTTTTTT. This sequence encodes CASSLSGGSLRTGELFF.

The chain carries TRBV6-1 and TRBJ1-2, with TRBD1 as a possible D gene (5 bases). The V gene's germline CDR1 is MNHNS and CDR2 SASEGT. The V end was cut by 6 bases, the J end by 4 bases, with 12 bases between. CDR3 size: 13 residues. CDR3 DNA: TGTGCCAGCAGCCCAGGGCCTTCCTATGGCTACACCTTC. Translated: CASSPGPSYGYTF.

The chain couples TRBV7-2 to TRBJ1-2, with 7 bases matching TRBD1. The V and J ends lost 2 bases and 2 bases, in that order; junction bases with no gene match: 8. This CDR3 has 16 amino acids. Germline V lookup: CDR1 SGHTA, CDR2 FQGNSA. CDR3 DNA: TGTGCCAGCAGCTTATCGACAGGGCTTGTAAACTATGGCTACACCTTC. This codes for CASSLSTGLVNYGYTF.

This chain joins TRBV14 and TRBJ1-6; 7 nucleotides line up with TRBD1. This CDR3 comprises 19 residues. Germline CDR1 reads SGHDN; CDR2 reads FVKESK. Trimming removed 4 bases from V and 0 bases from J; junction bases left unmatched: 12. Written as DNA, the CDR3 is TGTGCCAGCAGCCCCCTGGAGGACAGGCGGGGCTCCTATAATTCACCCCTCCACTTT. Residues: CASSPLEDRRGSYNSPLHF. Looking up the rest from reference TRBV14 and TRBJ1-6 gives the full variable domain: EAGVTQFPSHSVIEKGQTVTLRCDPISGHDNLYWYRRVMGKEIKFLLHFVKESKQDESGMPNNRFLAERTGGTYSTLKVQPAELEDSGVYFCASSPLEDRRGSYNSPLHFGNGTRLTVT.

V and J are TRBV6-5 and TRBJ2-1; 13 bases match TRBD2. There are 13 residues in the CDR3. Germline CDR1 is MNHEY and CDR2 is SVGAGI. The CDR3 DNA is TGTGCTATCGGGACTAGCGGGGACTTTTATCTATTCTTC. As protein: CAIGTSGDFYLFF.

This chain connects TRBV7-6 to TRBJ2-7, with TRBD1 matching 9 bases. CDR3 size: 13 residues. Germline lookup yields CDR1 SGHVS and CDR2 FNYEAQ. With 4 bases clipped from V and 4 bases from J, the junction kept 2 bases outside the gene matches. This CDR3 is CASSSTGGYEQYF. CDR3 DNA: TGTGCCAGCAGCTCGACAGGGGGATACGAGCAGTACTTC.

The rearrangement links TRBV9 to TRBJ2-5, with D perhaps matching TRBD1 (6 bases). The V end lost 4 bases, the J end lost 5 bases, and 6 bases lay between the germline ends. The CDR3 is 11 residues long. Germline V gives CDR1 SGDLS, CDR2 YYNGEE. CDR3 residues: CASSQGETQYF. The CDR3 DNA reads as TGTGCCAGCAGCCAGGGGGAGACCCAGTACTTC.

The rearrangement joins TRBV19 to TRBJ2-7, with 11 bases fitting TRBD1. Germline V gene sequence: CDR1 LNHDA, CDR2 SQIVND (reference sequence). This CDR3 is built from 14 residues. The V gene end was trimmed by 3 bases and the J gene end by 7 bases; junction bases not matched to a gene: 5. This CDR3 reads CASSMGTGGDEQYV. DNA of the CDR3: TGTGCCAGTAGTATGGGGACAGGGGGAGATGAGCAGTACGTC.

As to this clone: The same CDR3 also results from other DNA sequences found in this sample. The chain carries TRBV19 and TRBJ2-7; TRBD1 matches 11 bases. The CDR3 totals 14 residues. Losses at the gene ends were 3 bases for V and 2 bases for J; bases not matched to a gene: 0. Germline lookup yields CDR1 LNHDA and CDR2 SQIVND (reference sequence). Written as DNA, the CDR3 is TGTGCCAGTAGTATGGGACAGGGGGCCTACGAGCAGTACTTC. It translates to CASSMGQGAYEQYF.

This chain links TRBV28 with TRBJ1-2, with 7 bases identical to TRBD1. This CDR3 contains 14 residues. Losses at the gene ends were 5 bases for V and 8 bases for J; bases not matched to a gene: 11. Germline CDR1 MDHEN, CDR2 SYDVKM. Written as DNA, the CDR3 is TGTGCCAGCAGTCTCGTCGGGCAGGGGGGAGGCTACACCTTC. Its protein product is CASSLVGQGGGYTF.

The DNA for the CDR3 is TGTGCCAGCAGTGCCCATCCGAGTGGAGCTTTCTTT. It encodes CASSAHPSGAFF. V is TRBV2 and J is TRBJ1-1; D not certain. The CDR3 totals 12 residues. Trimming shortened V by 4 bases and J by 10 bases, and 13 bases separated the two germline ends. Looked up from germline, CDR1 is SNHLY and CDR2 is FYNNEI.

The CDR3 sequence: CASSPFLTSGNTEAFF. The CDR3 DNA follows: TGTGCCAGCTCACCCTTCTTGACGTCGGGGAACACTGAAGCTTTCTTT. This chain joins TRBV18 and TRBJ1-1, with D hard to call. This CDR3 region has 16 residues. Germline CDR1 reads KGHSH; CDR2 reads LQKENI. The germline V and J ends were trimmed by 3 bases and 1 base, with 15 bases remaining between them.

This chain links TRBV6-5 with TRBJ1-2; 9 bases fit TRBD1. In germline, CDR1 is MNHEY, CDR2 SVGAGI. The CDR3 consists of 12 residues. The ends lost 7 bases at V and 7 bases at J; junction bases unmatched: 4. The CDR3 protein is CASTSTGGGYTF. CDR3 bases: TGTGCCAGCACCTCGACAGGGGGTGGCTACACCTTC.

The chain employs TRBV15 and TRBJ2-5, with D possibly being TRBD1 (6 bases). Germline CDR1 reads LNHNV; CDR2 reads YYDKDF (reference sequence). CDR3 length: 15 residues. Trimming took off 0 bases at V and 4 bases at J, with 12 bases between the two ends. The CDR3 spells CATSRDPQGRETQYF. CDR3 coding DNA: TGTGCCACCAGCAGAGATCCCCAGGGGCGAGAGACCCAGTACTTC.

This rearrangement joins TRBV19 to TRBJ1-6; D is unclear. The CDR3 extends over 15 amino acids. Per germline, CDR1 LNHDA and CDR2 SQIVND (reference sequence). Trimming pared 8 bases from V and 0 bases from J, leaving 11 bases between. This CDR3 is CASLGEASYNSPLHF. The CDR3 coding sequence is TGTGCCAGTTTGGGAGAGGCCTCCTATAATTCACCCCTCCACTTT.

The chain couples TRBV7-2 to TRBJ1-2; D gene uncertain. This CDR3 region has 13 residues. The V gene's germline CDR1 is SGHTA and CDR2 FQGNSA. V was shortened by 1 base and J by 9 bases, with 12 bases between the two germline ends. The CDR3 DNA follows: TGTGCCAGCAGCTTAGAGGTACAGATCAGCTACACCTTC. Residues: CASSLEVQISYTF.

The J gene is TRBJ1-1, the V gene TRBV14; D is unresolved. This CDR3 contains 14 residues. CDR1 and CDR2 from the germline V gene are SGHDN and FVKESK. V lost 9 bases, J lost 5 bases, and 19 bases lay in between. As DNA, the CDR3 is TGTGCCAGTTCACCTGGCGGGCCGTATACTGAAGCTTTCTTT. It specifies CASSPGGPYTEAFF.

The chain couples TRBV5-8 to TRBJ2-1, with 13 bases fitting TRBD2. Germline V CDR1 and CDR2: SGHTS, YDEGEE. The CDR3 loop spans 16 amino acids. With V trimmed by 0 bases and J by 6 bases, 3 bases remained unmatched. The CDR3, as DNA: TGTGCCAGCAGCTTGGGACTAGCGGGGGGTCTCAATGAGCAGTTCTTC. This encodes CASSLGLAGGLNEQFF. Full variable domain (rest looked up from reference TRBV5-8 and TRBJ2-1): EAGVTQSPTHLIKTRGQQATLRCSPISGHTSVYWYQQALGLGLQFLLWYDEGEERNRGNFPPRFSGRQFPNYSSELNVNALELEDSALYLCASSLGLAGGLNEQFFGPGTRLTVL.

V gene TRBV13 combines with J gene TRBJ1-2, with D perhaps matching TRBD1 (5 bases). The CDR3 is 13 residues long. V lost 5 bases and J lost 0, with 7 bases in between. Germline-derived CDR1 and CDR2 are PRHDT and FYEKMQ (reference sequence). The CDR3 protein is CASSQGANYGYTF. DNA for the CDR3: TGTGCCAGCAGCCAGGGCGCTAACTATGGCTACACCTTC.

This chain uses TRBV7-2 with TRBJ2-5; 10 bases are shared with TRBD1. Germline V gene lookup returns CDR1 SGHTA and CDR2 FQGNSA. This CDR3 spans 16 amino acids. The ends lost 7 bases at V and 5 bases at J; junction bases unmatched: 13. CDR3 nucleotides: TGTGCCAGCACTCCCACCTCGACAGGGGGCAGGGAGACCCAGTACTTC. It translates to CASTPTSTGGRETQYF.

This chain uses TRBV7-9 with TRBJ2-3; 16 bases are shared with TRBD2. The V segment lost 6 bases and the J segment 9 bases; nucleotides outside the gene matches: 15. The CDR3 length is 18 residues. The V gene's germline CDR1 is SEHNR and CDR2 FQNEAQ (reference sequence). The CDR3 DNA is TGTGCCAGCAGTCAAGGGACTAGCGGGGGGGCGCAGATGCACACGCAGTATTTT. As protein: CASSQGTSGGAQMHTQYF.

The chain joins TRBV13 to TRBJ1-1; no definite D call. V lost 7 bases and J 3 bases, leaving 15 bases between the germline ends. Per germline, CDR1 PRHDT and CDR2 FYEKMQ (reference sequence). CDR3 size: 14 residues. The CDR3 sequence is CASTEYTDDTEAFF. CDR3 DNA: TGTGCCAGCACCGAATATACAGACGACACTGAAGCTTTCTTT.

For this clone: One junction end disagrees with the germline gene, perhaps due to a read error. V is TRBV27 and J is TRBJ1-1; D gene ambiguous. Germline loops: CDR1 MNHEY, CDR2 SMNVEV (reference sequence). CDR3 size: 12 residues. The CDR3 bases are TGTGCCGGCAGTTCCCGGGTTAACGAAGCTTTCTTT. Translation: CAGSSRVNEAFF.

The chain carries TRBV7-3 and TRBJ2-1, with D uncertain. The V end lost 2 bases, the J end lost 7 bases, and 15 bases lay between the germline ends. Germline values: CDR1 SGHTA, CDR2 FQGTGA. CDR3 length: 15 amino acids. CDR3 amino acids: CASSLYLPGENEQFF. The CDR3, as DNA: TGTGCCAGCAGCTTATATCTCCCAGGTGAGAATGAGCAGTTCTTC. The full variable domain, in which reference TRBV7-3 and TRBJ2-1 provide the parts outside the CDR3, is GAGVSQTPSNKVTEKGKYVELRCDPISGHTALYWYRQSLGQGPEFLIYFQGTGAADDSGLPNDRFFAVRPEGSVSTLKIQRTERGDSAVYLCASSLYLPGENEQFFGPGTRLTVL.